A single sample gave rise to the 21 T cell receptor beta chains below, sequenced in a study of naive and memory T cell subsets. Treatment reported: skin biopsy from PPD injection site in Mantoux-positive individual. An oligonucleotide containing a UMI was ligated to the 3' end of TCR cDNA. The SP2 primer and nested alpha and beta constant region primers amplified ligated cDNA in four rounds. TCRdb redid the calling of the UMI-ligation and nested PCR reads with MiXCR, one entry per CDR3 protein. This table holds tens of thousands of distinct CDR3 sequences, approximately 11% found once. Material: skin, obtained from a tuberculin skin test site. The origin of the receptors is an adult in good health.

This clonotype has a handful of counts. A junction end diverges from the germline sequence, so it may reflect a read error. The V and J genes are TRBV7-2 and TRBJ1-2, with D possibly being TRBD1 (5 bases). Per germline, CDR1 SGHTA and CDR2 FQGNSA. The CDR3 is 15 residues long. CDR3 in DNA: TGTGCCAGCAGCTTAGCCCGGACATCGAGCTATGGCGACACCTTC. Translation gives CASSLARTSSYGDTF. Using reference TRBV7-2 and TRBJ1-2 for the parts outside the CDR3, the full variable domain is GAGVSQSPSNKVTEKGKDVELRCDPISGHTALYWYRQSLGQGLEFLIYFQGNSAPDKSGLPSDRFSAERTGGSVSTLTIQRTQQEDSAVYLCASSLARTSSYGDTFGSGTRLTVV.

DNA of the CDR3: TGCAGTGCTAGACCTAGGAGTGTCCCCTACGAGCAGTACTTC. Its protein product is CSARPRSVPYEQYF. The chain is built from TRBV20-1 and TRBJ2-7; D is unresolved. V was trimmed by 2 bases and J by 2 bases, leaving 13 bases between them. Per the germline V gene, CDR1 is DFQATT and CDR2 is SNEGSKA (reference sequence). The CDR3 has 14 residues.

This clonotype is deemed medium-sized. CDR3 nucleotides: TGCAGTGCTCCCAAGGACGGGAACTACAATGAGCAGTTCTTC. Translated, it gives CSAPKDGNYNEQFF. This chain connects TRBV20-1 to TRBJ2-1; D may be TRBD2 (5 bases). Germline V gives CDR1 DFQATT, CDR2 SNEGSKA (reference sequence). The germline V and J ends were trimmed by 5 bases and 3 bases, with 14 bases remaining between them. This CDR3 has 14 amino acids.

The rearrangement links TRBV20-1 to TRBJ2-1; the match to TRBD1 covers 8 bases. Looked up from germline, CDR1 is DFQATT and CDR2 is SNEGSKA (reference sequence). CDR3 length: 16 residues. V dropped 0 bases and J dropped 4; count of bases not matched to a gene: 8. The CDR3 is CSARDYRDRSYNEQFF. DNA for the CDR3: TGCAGTGCTAGAGATTATAGGGACAGGTCTTACAATGAGCAGTTCTTC.

This clonotype was recorded at least ten times. The chain combines TRBV3-1 with TRBJ1-5; D not resolved. Germline values: CDR1 LGHDT, CDR2 YNNKEL (reference sequence). The length of the CDR3 is 13 residues. With 2 bases removed from V and 7 bases from J, the gap between germline ends came to 9 bases. For the CDR3, the DNA is TGTGCCAGCAGCCAATCCCCCCCCCAGCCCCAGCATTTT. Residues: CASSQSPPQPQHF.

The table lists this clonotype with many counts. V usage is TRBV19 and J usage is TRBJ2-5; no clear D gene. Germline V CDR1 and CDR2: LNHDA, SQIVND (reference sequence). The CDR3 has 12 residues. V gave up 10 bases and J gave up 0 bases, with 9 bases separating them. The CDR3 coding sequence is TGTGCCACTTCGTTCAACCAAGAGACCCAGTACTTC. Its translation: CATSFNQETQYF. Filled out from reference TRBV19 and TRBJ2-5, the complete variable domain reads DGGITQSPKYLFRKEGQNVTLSCEQNLNHDAMYWYRQDPGQGLRLIYYSQIVNDFQKGDIAEGYSVSREKKESFPLTVTSAQKNPTAFYLCATSFNQETQYFGPGTRLLVL.

This clonotype was detected ten times or more. The chain has TRBV6-6 and TRBJ1-1; possibly TRBD1 for D (5 bases). The germline V gene encodes CDR1 MNHNY and CDR2 SVGAGI (reference sequence). Trimming took off 2 bases at V and 1 base at J, with 17 bases between the two ends. The length of the CDR3 is 17 residues. CDR3 DNA sequence: TGTGCCAGCAGTTACCCAGGGACGCCAGGCTCGAACACTGAAGCTTTCTTT. Residues: CASSYPGTPGSNTEAFF.

In its sample, this clonotype ranks as medium-sized. The V call is TRBV11-2, the J call TRBJ2-7; 7 positions match TRBD1. The V segment lost 6 bases and the J segment 3 bases; nucleotides outside the gene matches: 5. Germline-derived CDR1 and CDR2 are SGHAT and FQNNGV. The CDR3 is made up of 13 amino acids. This CDR3 is CASRETGFYEQYF. In DNA form, the CDR3 reads TGTGCCAGCAGGGAGACAGGGTTCTACGAGCAGTACTTC.

J is TRBJ2-7 and V is TRBV29-1; D not certain. This CDR3 is built from 11 residues. Germline V lookup: CDR1 SQVTM, CDR2 ANQGSEA. Trimming left V 6 bases short and J 5 bases short, with 11 bases between. For the CDR3, the DNA is TGCAGCGTCACCCAGTGGGACGAGCAGTACTTC. This gives the protein CSVTQWDEQYF.

This clonotype was counted a single time. Since a much larger clone is just one base distant, this may be a read error. The rearrangement uses TRBV18 and TRBJ1-1, with 9 bases aligning to TRBD1. The CDR3 extends over 17 amino acids. V lost 8 bases to trimming and J lost 4 bases; unmatched junction nucleotides: 17. CDR1 and CDR2 from the germline V gene are KGHSH and LQKENI. In DNA, the CDR3 is TGTGCCAGCCCACTCATCGCGGGACAGGGAGGCGGCACTGAAGCTTTCTTT. It encodes CASPLIAGQGGGTEAFF.

This rearrangement joins TRBV12-3 or TRBV12-4 to TRBJ1-6; D gene unclear. The CDR3 extends over 12 amino acids. Trimming pared 2 bases from V and 9 bases from J, leaving 5 bases between. For the CDR3, the DNA is TGTGCCAGCAGTTTACAGGCTTCACCCCTCCACTTT. Protein product: CASSLQASPLHF.

This clonotype appeared many times. The rearrangement links TRBV20-1 to TRBJ2-1; D is possibly TRBD2 (5 bases). From germline, CDR1 is DFQATT and CDR2 SNEGSKA (reference sequence). This CDR3 comprises 15 residues. The V end lost 0 bases, the J end lost 2 bases, and 11 bases lay between the germline ends. The CDR3 spells CSARDRGIPYNEQFF. The CDR3 coding sequence is TGCAGTGCTAGAGATCGAGGGATCCCCTACAATGAGCAGTTCTTC.

This clonotype appeared a few times. This chain connects TRBV6-1 to TRBJ1-2; D is unclear. V was trimmed by 7 bases and J by 3 bases, leaving 9 bases between them. This CDR3 is 12 amino acids long. The germline gives CDR1 MNHNS, CDR2 SASEGT. CDR3: CASTWVDYGYTF. The CDR3, as DNA: TGTGCCAGCACATGGGTAGACTATGGCTACACCTTC.

This clonotype has just a few counts. The chain couples TRBV20-1 to TRBJ2-3; D possibly corresponds to TRBD2 (7 bases). There are 16 residues in the CDR3. Germline V gives CDR1 DFQATT, CDR2 SNEGSKA (reference sequence). Between the trimmed V and J ends, which lost 3 bases and 0 bases, there was a span of 16 bases. The CDR3 DNA sequence: TGCAGTGCTAGTCGAGCGGGACAAACTAGCACAGATACGCAGTATTTT. Translated: CSASRAGQTSTDTQYF.

This clonotype appeared many times. The chain carries TRBV5-6 and TRBJ2-3; D ambiguous. Trimming cost V 0 bases and J 1 base, with 6 bases left between them. The germline V gene has CDR1 SGHDT and CDR2 YYEEEE. The CDR3 spans 14 residues. Here the CDR3 DNA reads TGTGCCAGCAGCTTGGATTACGGCACAGATACGCAGTATTTT. Its protein is CASSLDYGTDTQYF.

The chain uses TRBV18 and TRBJ1-1; a possible D gene is TRBD1 (5 bases). The CDR3 runs 15 residues. The germline V gene encodes CDR1 KGHSH and CDR2 LQKENI. Trimming removed 5 bases at V and 1 base at J, with 14 bases between. CDR3 region: CASSTAGRGNTEAFF. As DNA, the CDR3 is TGTGCCAGCTCAACAGCAGGGAGAGGGAACACTGAAGCTTTCTTT.

This clonotype was recorded a few times. This chain links TRBV7-8 with TRBJ2-7, with 9 bases aligning to TRBD1. The junction had 8 bases not matched to a gene; V was cut back by 1 base and J by 4 bases. This CDR3 is 16 amino acids long. Germline loops: CDR1 SGHVS, CDR2 FQNEAQ. The CDR3 here is CASSLVRLDRGYEQYF. The DNA of the CDR3 is TGTGCCAGCAGCTTAGTGCGATTGGACAGGGGATACGAGCAGTACTTC.

V usage is TRBV5-6 and J usage is TRBJ2-7; 8 bases align to TRBD1. V shed 6 bases and J 3 bases; nucleotides not matched to a gene: 14. Looked up from germline, CDR1 is SGHDT and CDR2 is YYEEEE. The CDR3 consists of 16 residues. The CDR3: CASTGTGTGPIYEQYF. CDR3 in DNA: TGTGCCAGCACCGGAACCGGGACAGGACCTATCTACGAGCAGTACTTC.

The chain carries TRBV18 and TRBJ2-1; no definite D call. Trimming took 4 bases from V and 7 from J, leaving 11 bases between them. Germline CDR1 reads KGHSH; CDR2 reads LQKENI. The CDR3 contains 13 residues. The DNA of the CDR3 is TGTGCCAGCTCACAAATGAACCAGAATGAGCAGTTCTTC. It specifies CASSQMNQNEQFF.

This clonotype appeared many times. This chain connects TRBV29-1 to TRBJ2-7; D gene unclear. This CDR3 has 13 amino acids. Germline CDR1 and CDR2: SQVTM and ANQGSEA. V was clipped by 2 bases and J by 0 bases, with 8 bases between them. Here the CDR3 DNA reads TGCAGCGTTGAATTCCATCCCTCCTACGAGCAGTACTTC. Protein product: CSVEFHPSYEQYF.

The gene calls are TRBV7-9 and TRBJ2-3; 8 nucleotides match TRBD2. This CDR3 has 14 amino acids. Looked up from germline, CDR1 is SEHNR and CDR2 is FQNEAQ (reference sequence). V trimming: 2 bases; J trimming: 6 bases; junction bases outside the gene matches: 4. Here the CDR3 reads CASSLTGGADTQYF. The CDR3 DNA reads TGTGCCAGCAGCTTAACCGGGGGGGCGGATACGCAGTATTTT.